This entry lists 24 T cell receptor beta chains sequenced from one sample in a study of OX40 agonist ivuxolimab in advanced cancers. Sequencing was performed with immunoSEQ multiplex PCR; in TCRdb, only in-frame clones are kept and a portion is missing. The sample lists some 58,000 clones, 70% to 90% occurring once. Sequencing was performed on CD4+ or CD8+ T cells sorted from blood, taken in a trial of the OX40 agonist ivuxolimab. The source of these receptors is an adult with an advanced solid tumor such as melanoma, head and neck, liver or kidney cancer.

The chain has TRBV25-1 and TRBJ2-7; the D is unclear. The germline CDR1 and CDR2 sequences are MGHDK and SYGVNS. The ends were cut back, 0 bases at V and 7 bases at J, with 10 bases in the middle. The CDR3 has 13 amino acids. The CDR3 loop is CASSEYSRTEQYF. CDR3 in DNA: TGTGCCAGCAGTGAATATAGCCGGACGGAGCAGTACTTC.

The CDR3 DNA sequence: TGCGCCAGCAGCTTGTCGCCGAACACCGGGGAGCTGTTTTTT. Protein: CASSLSPNTGELFF. This rearrangement joins TRBV5-1 to TRBJ2-2; D is undetermined. V lost 1 base to trimming and J lost 0 bases, with 4 bases between them. The CDR3 runs to 14 residues. In germline, CDR1 is SGHRS, CDR2 YFSETQ. Looking up the rest from reference TRBV5-1 and TRBJ2-2 gives the full variable domain: KAGVTQTPRYLIKTRGQQVTLSCSPISGHRSVSWYQQTPGQGLQFLFEYFSETQRNKGNFPGRFSGRQFSNSRSEMNVSTLELGDSALYLCASSLSPNTGELFFGEGSRLTVL.

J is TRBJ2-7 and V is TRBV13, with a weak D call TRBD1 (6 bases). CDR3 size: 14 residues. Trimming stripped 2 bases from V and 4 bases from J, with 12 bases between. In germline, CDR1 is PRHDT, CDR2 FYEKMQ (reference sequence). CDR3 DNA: TGTGCCAGCAGCTTAAGGGGGTCGCGGTACGAGCAGTACTTC. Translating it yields CASSLRGSRYEQYF. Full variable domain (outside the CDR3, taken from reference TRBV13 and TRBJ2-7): AAGVIQSPRHLIKEKRETATLKCYPIPRHDTVYWYQQGPGQDPQFLISFYEKMQSDKGSIPDRFSAQQFSDYHSELNMSSLELGDSALYFCASSLRGSRYEQYFGPGTRLTVT.

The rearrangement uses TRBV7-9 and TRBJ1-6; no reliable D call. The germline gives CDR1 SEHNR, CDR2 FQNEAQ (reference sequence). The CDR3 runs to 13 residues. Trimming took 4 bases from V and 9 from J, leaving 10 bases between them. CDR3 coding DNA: TGTGCCAGCAGCTCCGCGGGCCTTTCACCCCTCCACTTT. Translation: CASSSAGLSPLHF.

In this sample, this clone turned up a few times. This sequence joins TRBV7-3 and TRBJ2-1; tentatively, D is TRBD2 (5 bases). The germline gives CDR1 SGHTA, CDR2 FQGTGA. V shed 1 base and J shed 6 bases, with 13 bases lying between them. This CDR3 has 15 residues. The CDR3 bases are TGTGCCAGCAGCTTAAGGGGTTTCGGGGTCAATGAGCAGTTCTTC. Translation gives CASSLRGFGVNEQFF.

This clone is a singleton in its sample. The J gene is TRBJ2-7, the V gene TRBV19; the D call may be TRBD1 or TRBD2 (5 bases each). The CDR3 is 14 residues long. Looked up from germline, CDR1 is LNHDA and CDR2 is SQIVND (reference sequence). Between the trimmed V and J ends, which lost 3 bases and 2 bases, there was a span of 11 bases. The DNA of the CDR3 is TGTGCCAGTAGTATGAGGGACGGGACCTACGAGCAGTACTTC. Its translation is CASSMRDGTYEQYF.

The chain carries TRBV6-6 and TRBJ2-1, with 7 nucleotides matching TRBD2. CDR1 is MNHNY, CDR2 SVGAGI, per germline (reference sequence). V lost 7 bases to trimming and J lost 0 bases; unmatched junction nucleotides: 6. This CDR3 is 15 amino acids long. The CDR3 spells CASKGGGDSYNEQFF. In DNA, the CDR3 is TGTGCCAGCAAAGGCGGGGGAGACTCCTACAATGAGCAGTTCTTC.

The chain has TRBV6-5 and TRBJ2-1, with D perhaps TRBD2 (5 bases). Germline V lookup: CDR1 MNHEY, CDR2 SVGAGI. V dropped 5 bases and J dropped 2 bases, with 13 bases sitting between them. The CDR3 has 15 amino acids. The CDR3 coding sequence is TGTGCCAGCAGTGCTACGGGAAGGACCTACAATGAGCAGTTCTTC. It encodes CASSATGRTYNEQFF.

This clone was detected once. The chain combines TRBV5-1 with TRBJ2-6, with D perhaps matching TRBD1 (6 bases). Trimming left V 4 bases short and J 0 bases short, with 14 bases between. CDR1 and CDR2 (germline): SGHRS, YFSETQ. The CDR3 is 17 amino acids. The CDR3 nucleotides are TGCGCCAGCAGCACGACGACAGGATACTCTGGGGCCAACGTCCTGACTTTC. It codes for CASSTTTGYSGANVLTF.

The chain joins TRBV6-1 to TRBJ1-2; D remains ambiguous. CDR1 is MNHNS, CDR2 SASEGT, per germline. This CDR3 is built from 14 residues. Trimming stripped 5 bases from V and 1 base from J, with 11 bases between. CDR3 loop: CASSREAGNYGYTF. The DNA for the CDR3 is TGTGCCAGCAGTCGGGAAGCGGGTAACTATGGCTACACCTTC.

CDR3 nucleotides: TGTGCCAGCAGCCGCCTGCCGGGACAGGGGCCCTACGAGCAGTACTTC. Its protein product is CASSRLPGQGPYEQYF. The chain carries TRBV14 and TRBJ2-7; 10 positions match TRBD1. This CDR3 is 16 amino acids long. The germline gives CDR1 SGHDN, CDR2 FVKESK. The V and J ends lost 4 bases and 2 bases, in that order; junction bases with no gene match: 8.

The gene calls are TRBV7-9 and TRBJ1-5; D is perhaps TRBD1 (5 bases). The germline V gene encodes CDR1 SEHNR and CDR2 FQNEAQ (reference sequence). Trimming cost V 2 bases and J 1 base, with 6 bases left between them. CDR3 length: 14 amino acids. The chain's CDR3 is CASSLQGSNQPQHF. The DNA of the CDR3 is TGTGCCAGCAGCTTACAGGGCAGCAATCAGCCCCAGCATTTT.

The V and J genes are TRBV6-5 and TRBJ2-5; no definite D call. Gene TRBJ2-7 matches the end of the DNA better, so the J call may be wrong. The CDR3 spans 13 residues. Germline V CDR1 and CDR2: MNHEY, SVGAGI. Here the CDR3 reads CASSTGSSYEQYF. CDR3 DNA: TGTGCCAGCAGTACTGGGTCCTCCTACGAGCAGTACTTC.

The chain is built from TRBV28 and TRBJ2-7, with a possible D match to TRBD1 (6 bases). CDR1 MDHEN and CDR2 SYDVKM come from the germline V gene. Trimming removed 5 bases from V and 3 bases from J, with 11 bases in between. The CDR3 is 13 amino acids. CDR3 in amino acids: CASSTGQFYEQYF. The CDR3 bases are TGTGCCAGCAGTACCGGACAGTTCTACGAGCAGTACTTC.

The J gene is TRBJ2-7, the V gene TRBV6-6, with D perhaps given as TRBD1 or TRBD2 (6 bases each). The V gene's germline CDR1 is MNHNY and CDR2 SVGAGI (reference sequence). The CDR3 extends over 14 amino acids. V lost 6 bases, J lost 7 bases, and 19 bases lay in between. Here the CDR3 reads CASRGTPEAGEQYF. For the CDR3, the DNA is TGTGCCAGCAGGGGGACACCTGAGGCGGGAGAGCAGTACTTC.

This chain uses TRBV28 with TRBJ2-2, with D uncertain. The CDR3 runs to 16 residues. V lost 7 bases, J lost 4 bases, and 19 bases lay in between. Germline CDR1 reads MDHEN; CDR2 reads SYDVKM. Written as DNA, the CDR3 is TGTGCCAGCACCGAATGGGGATCCTCGAGCACCGGGGAGCTGTTTTTT. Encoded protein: CASTEWGSSSTGELFF.

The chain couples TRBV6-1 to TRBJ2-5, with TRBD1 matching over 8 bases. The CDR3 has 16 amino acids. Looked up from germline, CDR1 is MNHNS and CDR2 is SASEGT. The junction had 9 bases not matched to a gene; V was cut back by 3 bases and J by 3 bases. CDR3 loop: CASSDWNRGTKETQYF. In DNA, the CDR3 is TGTGCCAGCAGTGATTGGAACAGGGGGACCAAAGAGACCCAGTACTTC.

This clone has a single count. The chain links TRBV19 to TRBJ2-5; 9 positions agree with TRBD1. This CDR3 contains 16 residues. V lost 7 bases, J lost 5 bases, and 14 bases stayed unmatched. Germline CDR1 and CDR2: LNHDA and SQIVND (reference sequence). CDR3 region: CASKSTGTGFIETQYF. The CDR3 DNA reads TGTGCCAGTAAATCGACCGGGACAGGGTTTATCGAGACCCAGTACTTC.

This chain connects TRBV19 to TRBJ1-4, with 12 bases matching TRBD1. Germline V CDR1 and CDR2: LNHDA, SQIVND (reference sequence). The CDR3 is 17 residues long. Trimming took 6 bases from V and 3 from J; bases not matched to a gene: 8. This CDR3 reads CASSPRDRGRSNEKLFF. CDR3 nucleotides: TGTGCCAGTAGCCCCCGGGACAGGGGGCGGTCTAATGAAAAACTGTTTTTT.

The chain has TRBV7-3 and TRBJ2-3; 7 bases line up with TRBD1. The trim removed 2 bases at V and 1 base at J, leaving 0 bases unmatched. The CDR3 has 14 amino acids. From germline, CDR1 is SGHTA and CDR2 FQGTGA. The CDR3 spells CASSLDRGTDTQYF. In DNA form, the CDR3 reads TGTGCCAGCAGCTTAGACAGGGGCACAGATACGCAGTATTTT. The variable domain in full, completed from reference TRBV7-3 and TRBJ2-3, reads GAGVSQTPSNKVTEKGKYVELRCDPISGHTALYWYRQSLGQGPEFLIYFQGTGAADDSGLPNDRFFAVRPEGSVSTLKIQRTERGDSAVYLCASSLDRGTDTQYFGPGTRLTVL.

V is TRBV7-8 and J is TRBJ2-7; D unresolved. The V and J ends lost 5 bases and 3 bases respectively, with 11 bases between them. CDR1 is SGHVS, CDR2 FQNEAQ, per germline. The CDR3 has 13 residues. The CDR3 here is CASSITAIYEQYF. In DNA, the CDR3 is TGTGCCAGCAGCATTACTGCAATCTACGAGCAGTACTTC.

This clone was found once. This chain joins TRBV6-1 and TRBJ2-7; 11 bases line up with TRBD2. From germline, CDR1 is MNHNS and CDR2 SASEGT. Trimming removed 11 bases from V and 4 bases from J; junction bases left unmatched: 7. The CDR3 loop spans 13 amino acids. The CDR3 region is CAAAGTSGYEQYF. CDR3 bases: TGTGCCGCGGCCGGGACTAGCGGTTACGAGCAGTACTTC.

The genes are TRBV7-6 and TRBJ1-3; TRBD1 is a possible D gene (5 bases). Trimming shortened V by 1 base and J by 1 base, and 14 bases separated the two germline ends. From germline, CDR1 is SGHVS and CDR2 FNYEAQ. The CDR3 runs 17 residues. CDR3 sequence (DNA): TGTGCCAGCAGCTTAGAACTTCTGGGGGGATCTGGAAACACCATATATTTT. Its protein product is CASSLELLGGSGNTIYF.

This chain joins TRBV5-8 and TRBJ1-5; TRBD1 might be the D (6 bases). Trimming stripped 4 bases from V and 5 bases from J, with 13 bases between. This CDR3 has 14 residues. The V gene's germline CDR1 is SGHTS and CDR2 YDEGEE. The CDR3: CASSLDRAHQPQHF. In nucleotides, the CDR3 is TGTGCCAGCAGCCTGGACAGAGCCCATCAGCCCCAGCATTTT.